The T cell receptor beta chain described here comes from a study of monozygotic twins with inflammatory bowel disease. Study-level results: Healthy co-twins had higher TCRbeta inverse Simpson diversity than their IBD twins. People with IBD had fewer clonotypes in common with others than healthy twins did, especially with disease activity.

UMIs with a 6-nucleotide sample barcode were added by template switching. One entry per CDR3 protein, without DNA, is what TCRdb gives after re-calling the 5' RACE reads. This repertoire comprises around 220,000 distinct CDR3 sequences; its ten largest clones make up roughly 7.1%. Comment on this clonotype: Its specificity is unknown.

This CDR3 contains 12 residues. Source material: blood. The chain employs TRBV12-3 or TRBV12-4 and TRBJ2-1. The TCR sequence derives from a human donor with ulcerative colitis or Crohn's disease, or a healthy co-twin of an affected twin (not recorded which). The CDR3 here is CASSLDSNEQFF.